This TCR beta chain emerged from a study of cytomegalovirus exposure and HLA in healthy donors. Study-level points and caveats: Most subjects had HLA-A and HLA-B alleles reportedly predicted accurately by TCR beta sequences.

In the PCR, 60 Vbeta and 13 Jbeta primers were used. TCRdb keeps only in-frame clones here, not all; method: immunoSEQ multiplex PCR. The sample holds about 170,000 clones, around four fifths seen once. The CDR3 sequence is 17 residues long. V gave up 2 bases and J gave up 1 base, with 17 bases separating them. Germline CDR1 SEHNR, CDR2 FQNEAQ (reference sequence). On this clone itself: What it binds is not known.

Specimen: PBMCs. The gene calls are TRBV7-9 and TRBJ2-5; D ambiguous. This TCR was sampled from a girl aged 2-15 years in good health and CMV-seropositive. The CDR3: CASSLFLWQVLQETQYF. The CDR3 nucleotides read TGTGCCAGCAGCTTATTTCTCTGGCAGGTCCTCCAAGAGACCCAGTACTTC. The full variable domain, with the rest looked up from reference TRBV7-9 and TRBJ2-5, is DTGVSQNPRHKITKRGQNVTFRCDPISEHNRLYWYRQTLGQGPEFLTYFQNEAQLEKSRLLSDRFSAERPKGSFSTLEIQRTEQGDSAMYLCASSLFLWQVLQETQYFGPGTRLLVL.